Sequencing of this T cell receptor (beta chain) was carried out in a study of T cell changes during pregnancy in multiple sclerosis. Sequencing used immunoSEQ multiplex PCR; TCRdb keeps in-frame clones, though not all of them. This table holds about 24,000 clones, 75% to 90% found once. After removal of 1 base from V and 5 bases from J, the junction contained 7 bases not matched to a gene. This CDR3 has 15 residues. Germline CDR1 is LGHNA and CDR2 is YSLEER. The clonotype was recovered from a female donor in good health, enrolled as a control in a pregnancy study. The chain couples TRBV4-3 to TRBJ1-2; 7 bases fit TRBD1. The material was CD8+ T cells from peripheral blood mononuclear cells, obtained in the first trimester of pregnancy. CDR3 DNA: TGCGCCAGCAGCCAAGTGGCAGGGGGAAAGTATGGCTACACCTTC. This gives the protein CASSQVAGGKYGYTF.